One sample yielded the 30 T cell receptor beta chains listed below, sequenced in a study of identifying expanded T cells in peripheral blood. The assay was immunoSEQ multiplex PCR, and TCRdb's table has in-frame clones only and misses some. Found here are fewer than 130,000 clones, 85% to 90% of them singletons; the top ten hold around 17%. Sequencing was carried out using blood. Receptor source: a person between 18 and 75 years old in good health.

The rearrangement joins TRBV25-1 to TRBJ2-3, with D perhaps matching TRBD1 (5 bases). The germline CDR1 and CDR2 sequences are MGHDK and SYGVNS. This CDR3 is built from 15 residues. V lost 8 bases to trimming and J lost 0 bases, with 15 bases between them. The CDR3 coding sequence is TGTGCCAGCTCCTGGTTAGGGGTTAGCACAGATACGCAGTATTTT. Its protein is CASSWLGVSTDTQYF.

This chain connects TRBV7-8 to TRBJ1-1, with D maybe TRBD1 (6 bases). V gave up 5 bases and J gave up 3 bases, with 10 bases separating them. CDR1 is SGHVS and CDR2 is FQNEAQ in the germline V gene. This CDR3 has 13 residues. Here the CDR3 DNA reads TGTGCCAGCAGCCGGGGGCGGGACACTGAAGCTTTCTTT. This encodes CASSRGRDTEAFF.

With respect to this clone: This sample includes further DNA sequences coding for the same CDR3. V gene TRBV7-9 combines with J gene TRBJ2-1, with D unresolved. Per the germline V gene, CDR1 is SEHNR and CDR2 is FQNEAQ (reference sequence). The V end lost 1 base, the J end lost 8 bases, and 3 bases lay between the germline ends. CDR3 size: 11 residues. CDR3 DNA sequence: TGTGCCAGCAGCTTAGTAGATGAGCAGTTCTTC. Translating it yields CASSLVDEQFF.

The J gene is TRBJ2-5, the V gene TRBV6-5, with D perhaps TRBD1 (6 bases). The CDR3 contains 14 residues. V lost 6 bases and J lost 5, with 16 bases in between. Germline V gene sequence: CDR1 MNHEY, CDR2 SVGAGI. The CDR3 spells CASRGTGHWETQYF. In DNA, the CDR3 is TGTGCCAGCAGAGGGACGGGACACTGGGAGACCCAGTACTTC.

V and J are TRBV9 and TRBJ2-5; 8 nucleotides agree with TRBD2. Germline CDR1 reads SGDLS; CDR2 reads YYNGEE. This CDR3 has 16 amino acids. The ends lost 0 bases at V and 4 bases at J; junction bases unmatched: 8. The CDR3 sequence: CASSVAPSGGRETQYF. The CDR3 bases are TGTGCCAGCAGCGTAGCGCCCAGCGGGGGAAGAGAGACCCAGTACTTC. The variable domain in full, with the rest retrieved from reference TRBV9 and TRBJ2-5, is DSGVTQTPKHLITATGQRVTLRCSPRSGDLSVYWYQQSLDQGLQFLIQYYNGEERAKGNILERFSAQQFPDLHSELNLSSLELGDSALYFCASSVAPSGGRETQYFGPGTRLLVL.

This rearrangement joins TRBV6-5 to TRBJ1-4; D is possibly TRBD1 (5 bases). Between the trimmed V and J ends, which lost 8 bases and 8 bases, there was a span of 15 bases. The CDR3 is made up of 13 amino acids. Germline lookup yields CDR1 MNHEY and CDR2 SVGAGI. The CDR3 region is CASAGQAEEKLFF. CDR3 sequence (DNA): TGTGCCAGCGCCGGACAAGCGGAAGAAAAACTGTTTTTT.

The rearrangement links TRBV7-2 to TRBJ1-1, with 8 bases fitting TRBD1. The CDR3 covers 15 residues. Germline lookup yields CDR1 SGHTA and CDR2 FQGNSA. V gave up 5 bases and J gave up 1 base; unmatched junction bases: 6. DNA for the CDR3: TGTGCCAGCAGCCCCTTTGGACAGGGGAACACTGAAGCTTTCTTT. Its translation is CASSPFGQGNTEAFF.

This clone was recorded once. This CDR3 is CASSAGLGSYEQYF. DNA of the CDR3: TGTGCCAGCAGTGCAGGGCTTGGTTCCTACGAGCAGTACTTC. This chain connects TRBV2 to TRBJ2-7, with D possibly matching TRBD1 (5 bases). The CDR3 consists of 14 residues. The V end was cut by 4 bases, the J end by 1 base, with 11 bases between. CDR1 and CDR2 (germline): SNHLY, FYNNEI. Full variable domain (rest looked up from reference TRBV2 and TRBJ2-7): EPEVTQTPSHQVTQMGQEVILRCVPISNHLYFYWYRQILGQKVEFLVSFYNNEISEKSEIFDDQFSVERPDGSNFTLKIRSTKLEDSAMYFCASSAGLGSYEQYFGPGTRLTVT.

The chain joins TRBV4-1 to TRBJ1-2; 12 bases map to TRBD1. Germline CDR1 reads MGHRA; CDR2 reads YSYEKL. The junction had 7 bases not matched to a gene; V was cut back by 4 bases and J by 4 bases. The CDR3 runs to 16 residues. The CDR3 DNA follows: TGCGCCAGCAGCCTGGGACAGGGGGCGTCCCGCTATGGCTACACCTTC. Encoded protein: CASSLGQGASRYGYTF.

The chain links TRBV7-2 to TRBJ1-5, with D unresolved. The CDR3 has 12 amino acids. V was pared by 3 bases and J by 16 bases, with 16 bases between. Germline V lookup: CDR1 SGHTA, CDR2 FQGNSA. The CDR3 is CASSLFTQSKHF. The CDR3 DNA sequence: TGTGCCAGCAGCTTGTTCACACAGAGCAAACATTTT. The entire variable domain, with the rest obtained from reference TRBV7-2 and TRBJ1-5, is as follows: GAGVSQSPSNKVTEKGKDVELRCDPISGHTALYWYRQSLGQGLEFLIYFQGNSAPDKSGLPSDRFSAERTGGSVSTLTIQRTQQEDSAVYLCASSLFTQSKHFGDGTRLSIL.

This chain links TRBV14 with TRBJ1-2; TRBD1 agrees at 11 bases. Trimming cost V 9 bases and J 6 bases; bases outside gene matches: 12. Germline CDR1 is SGHDN and CDR2 is FVKESK. The CDR3 has 15 amino acids. CDR3: CASGLGTGGRNGYTF. CDR3 in DNA: TGTGCCAGTGGACTTGGGACAGGGGGACGGAATGGCTACACCTTC.

The genes are TRBV5-1 and TRBJ1-1, with no clear D. The CDR3 length is 13 residues. Trimming took 1 base from V and 1 from J, leaving 5 bases between them. Germline CDR1 SGHRS, CDR2 YFSETQ. The CDR3 here is CASSLIRNTEAFF. The CDR3 coding sequence is TGCGCCAGCAGCTTGATTAGGAACACTGAAGCTTTCTTT.

This clone was found once. This chain links TRBV11-2 with TRBJ1-1; D is ambiguous. The length of the CDR3 is 12 residues. Trimming removed 3 bases at V and 5 bases at J, with 7 bases between. Germline V gives CDR1 SGHAT, CDR2 FQNNGV. The DNA for the CDR3 is TGTGCCAGCAGCTTTATGTGGACTGAAGCTTTCTTT. It yields the protein CASSFMWTEAFF.

V is TRBV2 and J is TRBJ1-2; possibly TRBD1 for D (5 bases). CDR1 and CDR2 (germline): SNHLY, FYNNEI. Trimming stripped 2 bases from V and 3 bases from J, with 10 bases between. The CDR3 length is 14 residues. The CDR3 loop is CASSEWDGDYGYTF. The CDR3 DNA sequence: TGTGCCAGCAGTGAATGGGACGGTGACTATGGCTACACCTTC.

This sequence joins TRBV7-8 and TRBJ1-5, with D maybe TRBD1 (6 bases). CDR1 is SGHVS and CDR2 is FQNEAQ in the germline V gene. Between the trimmed V and J ends, which lost 4 bases and 6 bases, there was a span of 19 bases. The CDR3 covers 16 residues. The CDR3 sequence: CASSSLQGDPFQPQHF. CDR3 in DNA: TGTGCCAGCAGCTCCTTACAGGGAGACCCTTTTCAGCCCCAGCATTTT.

The chain combines TRBV5-1 with TRBJ1-6; maybe TRBD1 (5 bases). Per the germline V gene, CDR1 is SGHRS and CDR2 is YFSETQ. V was shortened by 4 bases and J by 3 bases, with 8 bases between the two germline ends. The CDR3 has 14 amino acids. Here the CDR3 reads CASSADNYNSPLHF. In DNA, the CDR3 is TGCGCCAGCAGCGCGGACAACTATAATTCACCCCTCCACTTT. Full variable domain (missing parts from reference TRBV5-1 and TRBJ1-6): KAGVTQTPRYLIKTRGQQVTLSCSPISGHRSVSWYQQTPGQGLQFLFEYFSETQRNKGNFPGRFSGRQFSNSRSEMNVSTLELGDSALYLCASSADNYNSPLHFGNGTRLTVT.

DNA of the CDR3: TGTGCCAGCCTCCGGATGGGAGGGAACACTGAAGCTTTCTTT. Protein sequence: CASLRMGGNTEAFF. V gene TRBV6-5 combines with J gene TRBJ1-1, with D uncertain. Trimming stripped 8 bases from V and 1 base from J, with 14 bases between. This CDR3 spans 14 amino acids. Germline loops: CDR1 MNHEY, CDR2 SVGAGI.

V gene TRBV7-2 combines with J gene TRBJ2-4, with TRBD2 identical over 8 bases. V trimming: 4 bases; J trimming: 8 bases; junction bases outside the gene matches: 7. Germline loops: CDR1 SGHTA, CDR2 FQGNSA. The CDR3 extends over 14 amino acids. The CDR3 protein is CASSSTGTSYIQYF. The CDR3 DNA follows: TGTGCCAGCAGCTCAACCGGGACTAGTTACATTCAGTACTTC.

CDR3 nucleotide sequence: TGCGCCAGCAGCCAACCCAATTACGAGCAGTACTTC. Translation gives CASSQPNYEQYF. The chain recombines TRBV5-1 with TRBJ2-7; D call uncertain. The CDR3 sequence is 12 residues long. Looked up from germline, CDR1 is SGHRS and CDR2 is YFSETQ. V was trimmed by 4 bases and J by 4 bases, leaving 9 bases between them.

The chain employs TRBV10-1 and TRBJ1-3; 9 bases are a match to TRBD1. The CDR3 extends over 15 amino acids. Germline-derived CDR1 and CDR2 are WNHNN and SYGVQD (reference sequence). J lost 6 bases, V lost 6 bases, and 9 bases had no gene match. In nucleotides, the CDR3 is TGCGCCAGCAGCCCCGGGACAGGGCTGGAAAACACCATATATTTT. Translated, it gives CASSPGTGLENTIYF.

The genes are TRBV4-3 and TRBJ2-2, with TRBD2 identical over 9 bases. Germline CDR1 and CDR2: LGHNA and YSLEER. After removal of 1 base from V and 6 bases from J, the junction contained 6 bases not matched to a gene. The CDR3 loop spans 16 amino acids. The CDR3 spells CASSQGGSGRPGELFF. The CDR3 region has the DNA TGCGCCAGCAGCCAAGGGGGTAGCGGGAGACCCGGGGAGCTGTTTTTT.

The chain links TRBV6-6 to TRBJ1-2; D might be TRBD1 (6 bases). The CDR3 covers 15 residues. Germline V gene lookup returns CDR1 MNHNY and CDR2 SVGAGI (reference sequence). V shed 7 bases and J shed 0 bases, with 15 bases lying between them. CDR3 sequence (DNA): TGTGCCAGCAATAGAGGGGGGGTAGCTAACTATGGCTACACCTTC. This codes for CASNRGGVANYGYTF.

This chain links TRBV7-9 with TRBJ1-4; 8 bases line up with TRBD1. In germline, CDR1 is SEHNR, CDR2 FQNEAQ (reference sequence). This CDR3 region has 15 residues. V lost 5 bases and J lost 8; bases outside the gene matches: 10. CDR3 nucleotide sequence: TGTGCCAGCAGCCCGAACAGGGGGAGAGGGGAAAAACTGTTTTTT. Translating gives CASSPNRGRGEKLFF.

The genes are TRBV5-6 and TRBJ2-7; TRBD1 is a possible D gene (6 bases). This CDR3 is 14 amino acids long. Deletions cut 4 bases from V and 3 bases from J, with 14 bases between. Germline CDR1 is SGHDT and CDR2 is YYEEEE. The CDR3 spells CASSRTGTRYEQYF. The DNA for the CDR3 is TGTGCCAGCAGCCGTACCGGGACACGCTACGAGCAGTACTTC.

The chain employs TRBV7-9 and TRBJ1-4; TRBD1 aligns across 10 bases. Germline CDR1 reads SEHNR; CDR2 reads FQNEAQ (reference sequence). The ends lost 1 base at V and 8 bases at J; junction bases unmatched: 4. The CDR3 is 15 amino acids. This CDR3 is CASSLVGTGEEKLFF. The DNA of the CDR3 is TGTGCCAGCAGCTTAGTAGGGACAGGGGAAGAAAAACTGTTTTTT.

V usage is TRBV6-6 and J usage is TRBJ1-2, with a possible D match to TRBD1 (6 bases). CDR3 length equals 14 residues. Germline V CDR1 and CDR2: MNHNY, SVGAGI (reference sequence). V was shortened by 1 base and J by 5 bases, with 11 bases between the two germline ends. The CDR3 region has the DNA TGTGCCAGCAGTTACTTTACAGGGACATATGGCTACACCTTC. This translates into CASSYFTGTYGYTF.

The V gene is TRBV11-2, the J gene TRBJ1-2; D is uncertain. This CDR3 spans 14 amino acids. CDR1 SGHAT and CDR2 FQNNGV come from the germline V gene. V was shortened by 1 base and J by 7 bases, with 13 bases between the two germline ends. In DNA form, the CDR3 reads TGTGCCAGCAGCTTAGTTGAAGGCCTGCTTGGCTACACCTTC. Residues: CASSLVEGLLGYTF.

The chain carries TRBV7-8 and TRBJ1-1; no clear D. This CDR3 has 21 amino acids. CDR1 is SGHVS and CDR2 is FQNEAQ in the germline V gene. The V gene lost 5 bases and the J gene lost 1 base, with 32 bases spanning the gap. The CDR3 spells CASSPLTPVAVVLRRNTEAFF. The DNA of the CDR3 is TGTGCCAGCAGCCCCTTAACACCTGTGGCGGTTGTCTTACGTAGGAACACTGAAGCTTTCTTT.

The chain is built from TRBV9 and TRBJ2-1, with D perhaps matching TRBD1 (7 bases). The CDR3 totals 15 residues. V was pared by 3 bases and J by 7 bases, with 17 bases between. The germline V gene has CDR1 SGDLS and CDR2 YYNGEE. The CDR3 DNA reads TGTGCCAGCAGCGGGGATTTCTCAGGGGGGAATGAGCAGTTCTTC. This translates into CASSGDFSGGNEQFF. Complete variable domain (other parts from reference TRBV9 and TRBJ2-1): DSGVTQTPKHLITATGQRVTLRCSPRSGDLSVYWYQQSLDQGLQFLIQYYNGEERAKGNILERFSAQQFPDLHSELNLSSLELGDSALYFCASSGDFSGGNEQFFGPGTRLTVL.

This sequence joins TRBV30 and TRBJ2-1; 7 bases match TRBD2. The CDR3 sequence is 15 residues long. V lost 7 bases and J lost 7; bases outside the gene matches: 16. Looked up from germline, CDR1 is GTSNPN and CDR2 is SVGIG (reference sequence). In DNA, the CDR3 is TGTGCCTCAACCGGGGGGATGGCCCTGAGGAATGAGCAGTTCTTC. Protein product: CASTGGMALRNEQFF.